The 20 T cell receptor beta chains reported below all come from one sample, sequenced in a study of control samples from healthy donors and cancer patients. TCRdb keeps only in-frame clones here, not all; method: immunoSEQ multiplex PCR. Of fewer than 85,000 clones listed, about nine tenths are singletons. Sequencing was done on a sample of blood. All receptors derive from a man aged 30 to 39 in good health.

V and J are TRBV11-3 and TRBJ2-1; the D gene is possibly TRBD1 (6 bases). The CDR3 is 18 amino acids. Trimming stripped 1 base from V and 0 bases from J, with 16 bases between. Germline V gives CDR1 SGHNT, CDR2 YENEEA. In DNA form, the CDR3 reads TGTGCCAGCAGCTTAGGAGGGGGACGGCCCCTCTCCTACAATGAGCAGTTCTTC. Translating it yields CASSLGGGRPLSYNEQFF.

This rearrangement joins TRBV7-3 to TRBJ2-3; weak D call: TRBD1 (5 bases). CDR3 length: 15 amino acids. Trimming pared 2 bases from V and 0 bases from J, leaving 9 bases between. Looked up from germline, CDR1 is SGHTA and CDR2 is FQGTGA. CDR3 nucleotide sequence: TGTGCCAGCAGCTTATTAGGGGTCAGCACAGATACGCAGTATTTT. This encodes CASSLLGVSTDTQYF.

The chain links TRBV5-1 to TRBJ2-7; 11 nucleotides align to TRBD2. The CDR3 extends over 17 amino acids. Germline values: CDR1 SGHRS, CDR2 YFSETQ. After removal of 0 bases from V and 2 bases from J, the junction contained 7 bases not matched to a gene. In DNA, the CDR3 is TGCGCCAGCAGCTTGGGACGCCTAGCGGGGGGACCCTACGAGCAGTACTTC. It codes for CASSLGRLAGGPYEQYF.

The chain recombines TRBV11-2 with TRBJ2-7; a possible D gene is TRBD1 (5 bases). The CDR3 extends over 13 amino acids. V was clipped by 1 base and J by 1 base, with 5 bases between them. Germline V gene data show CDR1 as SGHAT and CDR2 as FQNNGV. Written as DNA, the CDR3 is TGTGCCAGCAGCTTAGGACAGTCCTACGAGCAGTACTTC. It encodes CASSLGQSYEQYF.

The rearrangement joins TRBV6-6 to TRBJ2-7, with TRBD1 matching over 9 bases. Germline V lookup: CDR1 MNHNY, CDR2 SVGAGI (reference sequence). The J segment lost 0 bases and the V segment lost 5 bases, leaving 5 bases of the junction unmatched. There are 15 residues in the CDR3. Written as DNA, the CDR3 is TGTGCCAGCAGTGACCGGACAGGGGCCTCCTACGAGCAGTACTTC. Amino acids: CASSDRTGASYEQYF.

This clone was observed a few times. This chain links TRBV29-1 with TRBJ2-1; TRBD1 is a possible D gene (5 bases). Deletions cut 8 bases from V and 2 bases from J, with 16 bases between. Germline lookup yields CDR1 SQVTM and CDR2 ANQGSEA. This CDR3 region has 14 residues. The CDR3 nucleotides read TGCAGCACCCACGAAGGGGCCCCCTACAATGAGCAGTTCTTC. Protein sequence: CSTHEGAPYNEQFF.

V usage is TRBV5-5 and J usage is TRBJ2-7; no definite D call. CDR1 and CDR2 (germline): SGHKS, YYEKEE (reference sequence). Deletions cut 0 bases from V and 6 bases from J, with 7 bases between. This CDR3 spans 12 amino acids. The CDR3 nucleotides read TGTGCCAGCAGCTTGGGACCCAGCGAGCAGTACTTC. This gives the protein CASSLGPSEQYF. The full variable domain, its missing parts supplied by reference TRBV5-5 and TRBJ2-7, is DAGVTQSPTHLIKTRGQQVTLRCSPISGHKSVSWYQQVLGQGPQFIFQYYEKEERGRGNFPDRFSARQFPNYSSELNVNALLLGDSALYLCASSLGPSEQYFGPGTRLTVT.

This clone appeared a few times. V usage is TRBV25-1 and J usage is TRBJ1-1; no clear D gene. The CDR3 totals 13 residues. CDR1 and CDR2 from the germline V gene are MGHDK and SYGVNS. V was cut by 1 base and J by 7 bases, with 10 bases left in between. The CDR3, as DNA: TGTGCCAGCAGTGAATCCGGCCGGATTGAAGCTTTCTTT. It translates to CASSESGRIEAFF.

This chain links TRBV21-1 with TRBJ2-1. TRBV21-1 is given as a pseudogene. The CDR3 runs 16 residues. The CDR3 is CASSKGARVSYNEQFF. The CDR3 DNA follows: TGTGCCAGCAGCAAAGGGGCACGGGTCTCCTACAATGAGCAGTTCTTC.

The chain is built from TRBV19 and TRBJ2-1, with D tentatively TRBD2 (5 bases). Germline values: CDR1 LNHDA, CDR2 SQIVND (reference sequence). The V and J ends lost 1 base and 3 bases respectively, with 13 bases between them. The CDR3 extends over 16 amino acids. In nucleotides, the CDR3 is TGTGCCAGTAGTATAGTTCTCCTAGCTCGCTACAATGAGCAGTTCTTC. As protein: CASSIVLLARYNEQFF.

The gene calls are TRBV6-5 and TRBJ2-1, with 9 positions matching TRBD1. The CDR3 has 13 residues. With V trimmed by 8 bases and J by 6 bases, 5 bases remained unmatched. Germline V gene data show CDR1 as MNHEY and CDR2 as SVGAGI. CDR3 region: CASAGTGLNEQFF. In nucleotides, the CDR3 is TGTGCCAGCGCCGGGACAGGGCTCAATGAGCAGTTCTTC.

This CDR3 reads CASSNLAGELFF. The CDR3 DNA reads TGTGCCAGCAGTAACCTCGCCGGGGAGCTGTTTTTT. The V and J genes are TRBV11-3 and TRBJ2-2; D not resolved. The V and J ends lost 6 bases and 6 bases respectively, with 8 bases between them. The CDR3 extends over 12 amino acids. Germline lookup yields CDR1 SGHNT and CDR2 YENEEA. The full variable domain, rest sourced from reference TRBV11-3 and TRBJ2-2, is EAGVVQSPRYKIIEKKQPVAFWCNPISGHNTLYWYLQNLGQGPELLIRYENEEAVDDSQLPKDRFSAERLKGVDSTLKIQPAELGDSAVYLCASSNLAGELFFGEGSRLTVL.

Note on this clone: Mismatch with germline at one junction end may stem from a read error. The V call is TRBV20-1, the J call TRBJ2-1; D call uncertain. CDR3 size: 8 residues. Germline V gene sequence: CDR1 DFQATT, CDR2 SNEGSKA (reference sequence). The chain's CDR3 is CSARGGVF. The CDR3 region has the DNA TGCAGTGCTAGAGGTGGGGTCTTC.

This chain joins TRBV6-2 or TRBV6-3 and TRBJ2-2; tentative D call: TRBD1 (6 bases). V was shortened by 4 bases and J by 6 bases, with 15 bases between the two germline ends. The germline gives CDR1 MNHEY, CDR2 SVGEGT. This CDR3 spans 15 amino acids. For the CDR3, the DNA is TGTGCCAGCAGTTCCGGGGACATGTGGTCCGGGGAGCTGTTTTTT. Its protein is CASSSGDMWSGELFF.

Only a few counts were recorded for this clone. The J gene is TRBJ2-7, the V gene TRBV6-5; possible D gene TRBD2, 6 bases. Between the trimmed V and J ends, which lost 8 bases and 4 bases, there was a span of 12 bases. Germline-derived CDR1 and CDR2 are MNHEY and SVGAGI. This CDR3 is built from 12 residues. The CDR3 region has the DNA TGTGCCAGCTCTAGGGGAGGTTACGAGCAGTACTTC. It codes for CASSRGGYEQYF.

This clone showed up just a few times. The chain uses TRBV19 and TRBJ1-5; D is possibly TRBD1 (5 bases). Germline assignment: CDR1 LNHDA and CDR2 SQIVND (reference sequence). Trimming took 7 bases from V and 0 from J, leaving 22 bases between them. The CDR3 is 18 residues long. CDR3: CASTVYPRGWDSNQPQHF. The CDR3 DNA is TGTGCCAGTACCGTATATCCTAGGGGCTGGGATAGCAATCAGCCCCAGCATTTT.

V is TRBV11-2 and J is TRBJ2-7; D call uncertain. The CDR3 consists of 12 residues. V was shortened by 3 bases and J by 3 bases, with 6 bases between the two germline ends. Germline V gives CDR1 SGHAT, CDR2 FQNNGV. The CDR3 loop is CASSFDHYEQYF. The CDR3 DNA reads as TGTGCCAGCAGCTTTGACCACTACGAGCAGTACTTC.

The chain employs TRBV6-1 and TRBJ2-5; weak D call: TRBD1 (6 bases). V dropped 0 bases and J dropped 4 bases, with 9 bases sitting between them. CDR1 is MNHNS and CDR2 is SASEGT in the germline V gene. This CDR3 contains 14 residues. CDR3 region: CASSEAQGGETQYF. The CDR3 nucleotides are TGTGCCAGCAGTGAAGCCCAAGGGGGAGAGACCCAGTACTTC.

The V call is TRBV14, the J call TRBJ2-3; the match to TRBD2 covers 10 bases. The CDR3 covers 18 residues. V was clipped by 0 bases and J by 2 bases; unmatched bases: 8. CDR1 and CDR2 (germline): SGHDN, FVKESK. The CDR3 DNA reads as TGTGCCAGCAGCCAAGATACGGTAGCGGGAGGAATCACAGATACGCAGTATTTT. Protein product: CASSQDTVAGGITDTQYF.

The CDR3 DNA reads TGTGCCAGCAGCTTAGGGACTAGCGGGTCCTACGAGCAGTACTTC. It codes for CASSLGTSGSYEQYF. V gene TRBV7-9 combines with J gene TRBJ2-7, with 11 nucleotides matching TRBD2. This CDR3 has 15 amino acids. The V and J ends lost 1 base and 1 base, in that order; junction bases with no gene match: 0. Germline CDR1 is SEHNR and CDR2 is FQNEAQ (reference sequence).